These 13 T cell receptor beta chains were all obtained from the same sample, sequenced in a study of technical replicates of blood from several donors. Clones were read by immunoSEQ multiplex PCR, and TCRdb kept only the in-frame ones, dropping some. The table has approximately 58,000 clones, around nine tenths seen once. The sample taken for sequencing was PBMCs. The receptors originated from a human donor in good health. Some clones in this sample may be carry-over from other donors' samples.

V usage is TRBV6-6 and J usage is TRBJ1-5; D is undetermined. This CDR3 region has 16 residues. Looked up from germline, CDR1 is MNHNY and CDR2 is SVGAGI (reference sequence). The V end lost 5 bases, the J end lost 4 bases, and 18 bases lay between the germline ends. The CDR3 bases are TGTGCCAGCAGTAATGACGGGGTTCTGTGGAATCAGCCCCAGCATTTT. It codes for CASSNDGVLWNQPQHF.

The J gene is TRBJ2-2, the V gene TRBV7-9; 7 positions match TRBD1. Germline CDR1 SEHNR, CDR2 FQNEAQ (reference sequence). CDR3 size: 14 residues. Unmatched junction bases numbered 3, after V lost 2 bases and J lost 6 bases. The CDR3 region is CASSLRDSPGELFF. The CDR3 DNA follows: TGTGCCAGCAGCTTACGGGACAGCCCCGGGGAGCTGTTTTTT.

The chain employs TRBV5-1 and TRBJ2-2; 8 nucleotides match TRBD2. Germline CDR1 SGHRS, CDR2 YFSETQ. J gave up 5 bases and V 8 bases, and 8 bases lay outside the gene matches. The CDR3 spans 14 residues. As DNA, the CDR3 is TGCGCCAGTACCGGGACTAGTAGTACCGGGGAGCTGTTTTTT. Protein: CASTGTSSTGELFF.

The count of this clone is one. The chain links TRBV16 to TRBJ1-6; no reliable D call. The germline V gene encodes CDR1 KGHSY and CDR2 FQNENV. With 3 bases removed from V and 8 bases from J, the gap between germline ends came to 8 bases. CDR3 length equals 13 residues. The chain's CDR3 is CASSQRDDSPLHF. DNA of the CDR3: TGTGCCAGCAGCCAGCGGGATGATTCACCCCTCCACTTT.

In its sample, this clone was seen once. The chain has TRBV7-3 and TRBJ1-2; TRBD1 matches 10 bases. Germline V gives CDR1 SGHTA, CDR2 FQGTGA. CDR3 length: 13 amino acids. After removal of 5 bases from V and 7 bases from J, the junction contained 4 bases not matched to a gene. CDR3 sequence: CASSQDRGLGYTF. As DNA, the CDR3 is TGTGCCAGCAGCCAAGACAGGGGGCTTGGCTACACCTTC.

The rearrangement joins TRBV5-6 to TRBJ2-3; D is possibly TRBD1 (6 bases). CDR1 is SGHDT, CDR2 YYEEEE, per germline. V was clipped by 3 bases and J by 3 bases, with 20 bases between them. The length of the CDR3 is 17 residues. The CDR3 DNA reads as TGTGCCAGCAGCTCTATCGTGTGGTACCAGGGGACAGATACGCAGTATTTT. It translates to CASSSIVWYQGTDTQYF.

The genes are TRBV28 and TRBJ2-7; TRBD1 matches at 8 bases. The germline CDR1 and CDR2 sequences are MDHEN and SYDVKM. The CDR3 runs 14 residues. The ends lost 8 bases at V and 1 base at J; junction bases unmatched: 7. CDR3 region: CASLTQGASYEQYF. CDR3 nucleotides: TGTGCCAGCCTCACCCAGGGGGCGTCCTACGAGCAGTACTTC.

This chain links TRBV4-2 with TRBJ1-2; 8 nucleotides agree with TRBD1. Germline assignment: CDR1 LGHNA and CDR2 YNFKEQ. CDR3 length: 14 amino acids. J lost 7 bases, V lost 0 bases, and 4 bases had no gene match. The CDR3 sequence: CASSQDRGPIGYTF. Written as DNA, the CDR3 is TGTGCCAGCAGCCAAGACAGGGGGCCTATTGGCTACACCTTC.

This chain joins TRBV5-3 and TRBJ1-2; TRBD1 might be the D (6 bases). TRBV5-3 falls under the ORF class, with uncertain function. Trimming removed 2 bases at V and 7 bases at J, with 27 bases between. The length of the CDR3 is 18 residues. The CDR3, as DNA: TGTGCCAGAAGCTTTGACCTACAGGGAACAGTCCTCCCGGGTGGCTACACCTTC. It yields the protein CARSFDLQGTVLPGGYTF.

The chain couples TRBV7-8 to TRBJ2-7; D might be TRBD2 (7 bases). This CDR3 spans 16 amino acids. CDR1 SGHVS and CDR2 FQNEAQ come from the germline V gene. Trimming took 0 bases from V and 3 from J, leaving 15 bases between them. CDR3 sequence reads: CASSLARAGANYEQYF. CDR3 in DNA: TGTGCCAGCAGCTTAGCGCGGGCGGGGGCCAACTACGAGCAGTACTTC.

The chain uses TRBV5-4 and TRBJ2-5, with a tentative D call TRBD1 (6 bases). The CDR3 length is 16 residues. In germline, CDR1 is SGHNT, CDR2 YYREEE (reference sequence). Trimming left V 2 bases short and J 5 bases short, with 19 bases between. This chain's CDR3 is CASSLQQGSSGETQYF. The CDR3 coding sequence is TGTGCCAGCAGCTTACAACAGGGTTCTTCGGGGGAGACCCAGTACTTC. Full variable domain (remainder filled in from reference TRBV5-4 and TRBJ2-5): ETGVTQSPTHLIKTRGQQVTLRCSSQSGHNTVSWYQQALGQGPQFIFQYYREEENGRGNFPPRFSGLQFPNYSSELNVNALELDDSALYLCASSLQQGSSGETQYFGPGTRLLVL.

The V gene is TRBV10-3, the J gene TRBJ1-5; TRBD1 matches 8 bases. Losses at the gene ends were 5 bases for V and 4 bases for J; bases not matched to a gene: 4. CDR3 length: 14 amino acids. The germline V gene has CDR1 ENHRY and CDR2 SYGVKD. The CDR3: CAISTGGTNQPQHF. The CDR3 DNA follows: TGTGCCATCAGTACAGGGGGTACAAATCAGCCCCAGCATTTT.

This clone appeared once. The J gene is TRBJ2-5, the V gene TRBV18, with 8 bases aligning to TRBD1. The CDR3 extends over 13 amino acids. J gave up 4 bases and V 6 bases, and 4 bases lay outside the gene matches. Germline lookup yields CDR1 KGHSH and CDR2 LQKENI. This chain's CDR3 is CASSPGQGETQYF. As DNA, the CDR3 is TGTGCCAGCTCCCCCGGACAGGGAGAGACCCAGTACTTC.